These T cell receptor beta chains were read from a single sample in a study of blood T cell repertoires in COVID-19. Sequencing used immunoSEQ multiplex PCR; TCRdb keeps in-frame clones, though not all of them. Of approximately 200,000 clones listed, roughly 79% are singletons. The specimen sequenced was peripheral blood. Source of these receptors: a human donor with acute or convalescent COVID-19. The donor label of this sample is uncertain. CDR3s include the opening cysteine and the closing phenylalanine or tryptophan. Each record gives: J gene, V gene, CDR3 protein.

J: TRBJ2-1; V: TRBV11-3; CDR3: CASSPRQGVDEQFF
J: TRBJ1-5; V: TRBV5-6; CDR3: CASSIWGQGRNQPQHF
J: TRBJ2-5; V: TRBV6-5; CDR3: CASSSDGRAGTQYF
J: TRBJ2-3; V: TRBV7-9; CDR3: CASSRDRGPSRTQYF
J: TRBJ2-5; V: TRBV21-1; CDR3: CASSTLLRGQKETQYF
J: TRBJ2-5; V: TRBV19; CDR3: CASSPPLGLALYQETQYF
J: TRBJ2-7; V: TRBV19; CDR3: CASSIGGGTYEQYF
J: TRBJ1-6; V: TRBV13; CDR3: CASSLGAGRNSPLHF
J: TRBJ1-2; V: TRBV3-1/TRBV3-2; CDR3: CASSQDRSYTF
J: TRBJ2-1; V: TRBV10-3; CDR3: CAISETSGRSYNEQFF
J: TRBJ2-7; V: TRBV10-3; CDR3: CAIRGQGPSYEQYF
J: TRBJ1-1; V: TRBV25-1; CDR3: CASNLGTGNTEAFF
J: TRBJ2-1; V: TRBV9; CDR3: CASSPQPERGEQFF
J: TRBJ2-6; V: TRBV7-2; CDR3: CASSQGGAGANVLTF
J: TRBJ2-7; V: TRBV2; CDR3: CASSAPSGMRYEQYF
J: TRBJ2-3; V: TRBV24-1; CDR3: CATSVPSGLTDTQYF
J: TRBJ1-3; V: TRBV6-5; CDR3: CASRRQGGARNTIYF
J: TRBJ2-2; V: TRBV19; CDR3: CASSIVTGGGTGELFF
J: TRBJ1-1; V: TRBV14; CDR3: CASSPLIQGQGRTEAFF
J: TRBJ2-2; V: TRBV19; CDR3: CASTPVAESNTGELFF
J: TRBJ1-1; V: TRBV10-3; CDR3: CAISARLNTEAFF
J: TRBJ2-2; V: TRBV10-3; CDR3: CAIHNTGELFF
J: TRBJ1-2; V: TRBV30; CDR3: CAWSVGGSNYGYTF
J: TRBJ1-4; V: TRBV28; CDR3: CASMSNNEKLFF
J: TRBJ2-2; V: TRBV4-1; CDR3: CASSQGTGVDREELFF
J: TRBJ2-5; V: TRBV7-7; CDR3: CASSLAGVMETQYF